One and the same sample provided the 20 T cell receptor beta chains below, sequenced in a study of blood T cell repertoires in COVID-19. Some clones are missing from TCRdb's copy, which holds only in-frame ones; the method was immunoSEQ multiplex PCR. Of fewer than 350,000 clones in the sample, 87% were seen once. The sample was peripheral blood. The receptors stem from a man aged 25-45 years with COVID-19, enrolled during active disease.

The chain recombines TRBV19 with TRBJ1-6, with D unclear. Germline V CDR1 and CDR2: LNHDA, SQIVND (reference sequence). The CDR3 sequence is 15 residues long. V gave up 5 bases and J gave up 7 bases, with 15 bases separating them. The chain's CDR3 is CASSLTDTGNSPLHF. The CDR3 DNA is TGTGCCAGTAGTTTAACAGATACGGGGAATTCACCCCTCCACTTT.

V gene TRBV6-5 combines with J gene TRBJ2-5, with D maybe TRBD2 (6 bases). The CDR3 spans 12 residues. Trimming removed 7 bases at V and 7 bases at J, with 13 bases between. Germline V gene sequence: CDR1 MNHEY, CDR2 SVGAGI. The CDR3 reads CASTEHGGTQYF. CDR3 DNA: TGTGCCAGCACCGAGCACGGGGGGACCCAGTACTTC.

V usage is TRBV6-5 and J usage is TRBJ1-2; no firm D call. Trimming stripped 2 bases from V and 1 base from J, with 5 bases between. The CDR3 spans 13 residues. CDR1 MNHEY and CDR2 SVGAGI come from the germline V gene. This CDR3 reads CASSYGFNYGYTF. CDR3 coding DNA: TGTGCCAGCAGTTACGGCTTTAACTATGGCTACACCTTC.

This chain joins TRBV19 and TRBJ2-1, with 16 bases that match TRBD2. CDR1 and CDR2 (germline): LNHDA, SQIVND (reference sequence). The ends lost 5 bases at V and 4 bases at J; junction bases unmatched: 17. This CDR3 region has 21 residues. This CDR3 reads CASSYNPGLAGGKVWYNEQFF. CDR3 nucleotide sequence: TGTGCCAGTAGTTACAATCCGGGACTAGCGGGAGGGAAAGTGTGGTACAATGAGCAGTTCTTC. Full variable domain (outside the CDR3, taken from reference TRBV19 and TRBJ2-1): DGGITQSPKYLFRKEGQNVTLSCEQNLNHDAMYWYRQDPGQGLRLIYYSQIVNDFQKGDIAEGYSVSREKKESFPLTVTSAQKNPTAFYLCASSYNPGLAGGKVWYNEQFFGPGTRLTVL.

CDR3 in amino acids: CASSPVPIRGAMNTEAFF. The CDR3 nucleotides read TGTGCCAGCTCACCTGTACCTATACGAGGAGCCATGAACACTGAAGCTTTCTTT. The V gene is TRBV18, the J gene TRBJ1-1; no firm D call. The CDR3 runs to 18 residues. Germline CDR1 is KGHSH and CDR2 is LQKENI. Trimming removed 3 bases from V and 0 bases from J, with 20 bases in between. Full variable domain (outside the CDR3, taken from reference TRBV18 and TRBJ1-1): NAGVMQNPRHLVRRRGQEARLRCSPMKGHSHVYWYRQLPEEGLKFMVYLQKENIIDESGMPKERFSAEFPKEGPSILRIQQVVRGDSAAYFCASSPVPIRGAMNTEAFFGQGTRLTVV.

The chain couples TRBV20-1 to TRBJ1-1; 7 bases agree with TRBD1. This CDR3 spans 20 amino acids. Germline CDR1 reads DFQATT; CDR2 reads SNEGSKA (reference sequence). J was trimmed by 5 bases and V by 3 bases; bases with no gene match: 27. CDR3 sequence: CSASSLKGQRAEGLLTEAFF. DNA of the CDR3: TGCAGTGCTAGTAGCCTAAAGGGACAGCGAGCGGAGGGTTTGCTAACTGAAGCTTTCTTT.

The V call is TRBV7-8, the J call TRBJ1-1; possibly TRBD1 for D (6 bases). Germline V gene lookup returns CDR1 SGHVS and CDR2 FQNEAQ. The CDR3 length is 15 residues. Trimming took 0 bases from V and 0 from J, leaving 8 bases between them. For the CDR3, the DNA is TGTGCCAGCAGCTTAGCGCCAGGGGTGAACACTGAAGCTTTCTTT. Encoded protein: CASSLAPGVNTEAFF.

The chain links TRBV28 to TRBJ2-7, with a tentative D call TRBD1 (5 bases). Germline lookup yields CDR1 MDHEN and CDR2 SYDVKM. Trimming took 7 bases from V and 2 from J, leaving 6 bases between them. The CDR3 is made up of 11 amino acids. The CDR3: CASKGPYEQYF. The DNA for the CDR3 is TGTGCCAGCAAGGGGCCCTACGAGCAGTACTTC.

The chain couples TRBV9 to TRBJ1-5; the match to TRBD1 covers 10 bases. The CDR3 has 13 amino acids. Germline-derived CDR1 and CDR2 are SGDLS and YYNGEE. After removal of 4 bases from V and 11 bases from J, the junction contained 6 bases not matched to a gene. CDR3: CASSPRTGGTQHF. The CDR3 DNA reads TGTGCCAGCAGCCCAAGGACAGGGGGGACCCAGCATTTT.

The CDR3 DNA follows: TGTGCCAGCAGTTATGAGCTCTACTATGGCTACACCTTC. It translates to CASSYELYYGYTF. J is TRBJ1-2 and V is TRBV12-3 or TRBV12-4; unclear D gene. The V end was cut by 4 bases, the J end by 3 bases, with 9 bases between. The CDR3 runs 13 residues.

V is TRBV6-1 and J is TRBJ2-2; maybe TRBD1 (5 bases). CDR1 MNHNS and CDR2 SASEGT come from the germline V gene. This CDR3 contains 13 residues. The V end lost 2 bases, the J end lost 5 bases, and 6 bases lay between the germline ends. The CDR3 nucleotides read TGTGCCAGCAGTGAACAGGGAACCGGGGAGCTGTTTTTT. Amino acid sequence: CASSEQGTGELFF.

CDR3 protein: CASSRLLADQETQYF. In DNA form, the CDR3 reads TGCGCCAGCAGCCGTCTCTTAGCGGACCAAGAGACCCAGTACTTC. This sequence joins TRBV4-3 and TRBJ2-5; D may be TRBD2 (6 bases). V was cut by 4 bases and J by 0 bases, with 12 bases left in between. Germline V gene sequence: CDR1 LGHNA, CDR2 YSLEER. CDR3 length equals 15 residues.

This clone was seen a few times. The CDR3 sequence is CAISGSGGLRSGANVLTF. As DNA, the CDR3 is TGTGCCATCAGTGGCTCAGGGGGCCTCCGCTCTGGGGCCAACGTCCTGACTTTC. This rearrangement joins TRBV10-3 to TRBJ2-6; TRBD1 agrees at 8 bases. V dropped 4 bases and J dropped 0; count of bases not matched to a gene: 8. CDR1 is ENHRY, CDR2 SYGVKD, per germline. CDR3 length: 18 amino acids.

The chain links TRBV6-5 to TRBJ1-2, with 9 bases matching TRBD1. Trimming removed 6 bases from V and 6 bases from J; junction bases left unmatched: 5. This CDR3 is built from 13 residues. Germline V gene sequence: CDR1 MNHEY, CDR2 SVGAGI. As DNA, the CDR3 is TGTGCCAGCAGGCCCGGACAGGGGAATGGCTACACCTTC. This codes for CASRPGQGNGYTF.

This sequence joins TRBV7-2 and TRBJ2-4; 9 positions match TRBD2. V was pared by 0 bases and J by 1 base, with 4 bases of the junction left unmatched. The CDR3 runs 17 residues. Germline V gene data show CDR1 as SGHTA and CDR2 as FQGNSA. This CDR3 reads CASSLASSGRAKNIQYF. CDR3 nucleotides: TGTGCCAGCAGCTTAGCATCCAGCGGGAGGGCCAAAAACATTCAGTACTTC.

The V call is TRBV19, the J call TRBJ1-3, with D perhaps TRBD1 (6 bases). Trimming removed 5 bases from V and 2 bases from J, with 19 bases in between. Germline V gene lookup returns CDR1 LNHDA and CDR2 SQIVND (reference sequence). CDR3 size: 17 residues. The CDR3 reads CASSLQLMTGAGNTIYF. CDR3 bases: TGTGCCAGTAGTCTTCAACTCATGACAGGCGCTGGAAACACCATATATTTT.

The chain has TRBV15 and TRBJ1-5; maybe TRBD1 (5 bases). Trimming stripped 0 bases from V and 4 bases from J, with 10 bases between. The CDR3 is made up of 15 amino acids. Germline CDR1 is LNHNV and CDR2 is YYDKDF (reference sequence). CDR3 sequence (DNA): TGTGCCACCAGCAGAGATCGGGCAGGGAATCAGCCCCAGCATTTT. This translates into CATSRDRAGNQPQHF.

The rearrangement links TRBV24-1 to TRBJ2-1; 11 nucleotides line up with TRBD1. The germline gives CDR1 KGHDR, CDR2 SFDVKD. The CDR3 runs to 18 residues. With 5 bases clipped from V and 2 bases from J, the junction kept 10 bases outside the gene matches. The DNA for the CDR3 is TGTGCCACCAGTGGCCGGACAGGGGGCCCTGGGACCTACAATGAGCAGTTCTTC. Protein: CATSGRTGGPGTYNEQFF.

A single count supports this clone. The chain recombines TRBV4-3 with TRBJ2-7; a weak D match, TRBD1 (6 bases). V shed 0 bases and J shed 4 bases, with 10 bases lying between them. Per the germline V gene, CDR1 is LGHNA and CDR2 is YSLEER. There are 14 residues in the CDR3. This chain's CDR3 is CASSQDPTGYEQYF. The CDR3 nucleotides read TGCGCCAGCAGCCAAGATCCGACAGGATACGAGCAGTACTTC.

This clone was counted once. The chain combines TRBV6-5 with TRBJ1-5; 8 bases agree with TRBD1. The CDR3 runs to 15 residues. Germline V gene data show CDR1 as MNHEY and CDR2 as SVGAGI. V lost 5 bases and J lost 2; bases outside the gene matches: 5. In DNA form, the CDR3 reads TGTGCCAGCAGTCGGACAGGGATGGGCAATCAGCCCCAGCATTTT. The encoded protein is CASSRTGMGNQPQHF.